This T cell receptor beta chain was identified in a study of cytomegalovirus exposure and HLA in healthy donors. The PCR had 60 Vbeta and 13 Jbeta primers. Per the study methods: There were about 80 million unique TCR beta chains by a later count, and 10 million to 12 million of them were shared. The assay was immunoSEQ multiplex PCR, and TCRdb's table has in-frame clones only and misses some. The DNA was the basis for D and trimming; V, J and clone size are from that table. In total, the table holds about 130,000 clones. The CDR3 length is 12 residues. V lost 6 bases and J 0 bases, leaving 8 bases between the germline ends. Per germline, CDR1 SQVTM and CDR2 ANQGSEA.

This receptor was identified in a man aged 18-30 years in good health and CMV-seronegative. The J gene is TRBJ1-2, the V gene TRBV29-1; D gene unclear. Material for sequencing was PBMCs. The CDR3 here is CSVLHTNYGYTF. The CDR3, as DNA: TGCAGCGTCCTTCACACTAACTATGGCTACACCTTC. The complete variable domain, with remaining parts taken from reference TRBV29-1 and TRBJ1-2, reads SAVISQKPSRDICQRGTSLTIQCQVDSQVTMMFWYRQQPGQSLTLIATANQGSEATYESGFVIDKFPISRPNLTFSTLTVSNMSPEDSSIYLCSVLHTNYGYTFGSGTRLTVV.